The 28 T cell receptor beta chains reported below all come from one sample, sequenced in a study of CD8+CD57+ T cells in acquired aplastic anemia. Sequenced patients had shown CD8+CD57+ cell expansion by flow cytometry. The use of genomic DNA as template underpinned the TCR beta VDJ and CDR3 profiling. TCRdb re-called the reads with MiXCR, one entry per CDR3 protein. The repertoire holds a few hundred thousand distinct CDR3 sequences, roughly a third seen once, with approximately 0.82% in the top ten. The source material was sorted CD4+, CD8+, or CD8+CD57+ T cells (not recorded which) from PBMCs. All receptors come from a human donor with aplastic anemia.

The chain carries TRBV2 and TRBJ2-1; tentatively, D is TRBD2 (7 bases). The CDR3 runs 15 residues. Germline loops: CDR1 SNHLY, CDR2 FYNNEI. In DNA, the CDR3 is TGTGCTAGACATTTTAGTGGGGGGGCCAACAATGAGCAGTTCTTC. It yields the protein CARHFSGGANNEQFF.

This clonotype showed up many times. This chain links TRBV15 with TRBJ2-1; 7 nucleotides align to TRBD2. The germline V gene has CDR1 LNHNV and CDR2 YYDKDF (reference sequence). The CDR3 is 16 residues long. V was clipped by 2 bases and J by 0 bases; unmatched bases: 4. The CDR3, as DNA: TGTGCCACCAGCAGACCCAGCGGGGCCTCCTACAATGAGCAGTTCTTC. Its translation is CATSRPSGASYNEQFF. Based on the CDR3 plus reference TRBV15 and TRBJ2-1, the full variable domain is DAMVIQNPRYQVTQFGKPVTLSCSQTLNHNVMYWYQQKSSQAPKLLFHYYDKDFNNEADTPDNFQSRRPNTSFCFLDIRSPGLGDTAMYLCATSRPSGASYNEQFFGPGTRLTVL.

About this clonotype itself: No conserved phenylalanine or tryptophan ends this CDR3, so it is likely a read error. V usage is TRBV5-1 and J usage is TRBJ2-5, with a possible D match to TRBD1 (5 bases). Trimming took off 1 base at V and 3 bases at J, with 19 bases between the two ends. The germline V gene has CDR1 SGHRS and CDR2 YFSETQ. This CDR3 has 17 amino acids. In DNA form, the CDR3 reads TGCGCCAGCAGCTTGATGGGGCCGTATTACGATAAAGAGACCCAGTACCTC. This encodes CASSLMGPYYDKETQYL.

This clonotype came up many times. This chain joins TRBV15 and TRBJ2-7; 10 nucleotides agree with TRBD1. CDR3 length: 15 amino acids. The V gene's germline CDR1 is LNHNV and CDR2 YYDKDF (reference sequence). The trim removed 0 bases at V and 6 bases at J, leaving 5 bases unmatched. The CDR3 DNA is TGTGCCACCAGCAGAGAGGACAGGGGGAATCTCGAGCAGTACTTC. Translation: CATSREDRGNLEQYF.

This clonotype appeared many times. The rearrangement joins TRBV19 to TRBJ1-1, with D tentatively TRBD1 (5 bases). V shed 6 bases and J shed 4 bases, with 15 bases lying between them. There are 14 residues in the CDR3. Germline CDR1 and CDR2: LNHDA and SQIVND (reference sequence). The CDR3, as DNA: TGTGCCAGTAGGGGTATGGGGGGTGCCACTGAAGCTTTCTTT. This codes for CASRGMGGATEAFF. The full variable domain, its missing parts supplied by reference TRBV19 and TRBJ1-1, is DGGITQSPKYLFRKEGQNVTLSCEQNLNHDAMYWYRQDPGQGLRLIYYSQIVNDFQKGDIAEGYSVSREKKESFPLTVTSAQKNPTAFYLCASRGMGGATEAFFGQGTRLTVV.

The chain is built from TRBV10-3 and TRBJ1-4; D gene uncertain. CDR3 length: 13 residues. Germline CDR1 and CDR2: ENHRY and SYGVKD. V was clipped by 10 bases and J by 5 bases, with 14 bases between them. This CDR3 is CASNGWENEKLFF. CDR3 DNA: TGTGCCAGCAACGGGTGGGAGAATGAAAAACTGTTTTTT.

Only a few counts were recorded for this clonotype. The genes are TRBV9 and TRBJ2-5; D is uncertain. This CDR3 is built from 10 residues. CDR1 is SGDLS and CDR2 is YYNGEE in the germline V gene. Trimming removed 3 bases at V and 7 bases at J, with 4 bases between. This chain's CDR3 is CASSAGTQYF. The DNA of the CDR3 is TGTGCCAGCAGCGCCGGGACCCAGTACTTC.

This rearrangement joins TRBV24-1 to TRBJ2-7; D remains ambiguous. CDR3 size: 11 residues. CDR1 and CDR2 from the germline V gene are KGHDR and SFDVKD. Trimming took 6 bases from V and 3 from J, leaving 5 bases between them. The CDR3 here is CATSLFYEQYF. DNA of the CDR3: TGTGCCACCAGTTTATTCTACGAGCAGTACTTC.

This clonotype occurred once. V gene TRBV19 combines with J gene TRBJ2-7, with 8 bases that match TRBD1. J was trimmed by 5 bases and V by 5 bases; bases with no gene match: 8. Per germline, CDR1 LNHDA and CDR2 SQIVND (reference sequence). The CDR3 has 14 amino acids. The CDR3 here is CASSSRGRGDEQYF. The CDR3 DNA sequence: TGTGCCAGTAGTTCCAGGGGGCGAGGCGACGAGCAGTACTTC.

The chain couples TRBV11-2 to TRBJ2-2; unclear D gene. The CDR3 extends over 18 amino acids. Germline loops: CDR1 SGHAT, CDR2 FQNNGV. The V gene lost 0 bases and the J gene lost 5 bases, with 19 bases spanning the gap. The CDR3 loop reads CASSLEYWHLNATGELFF. CDR3 coding DNA: TGTGCCAGCAGCTTAGAGTACTGGCACTTAAACGCTACCGGGGAGCTGTTTTTT. Using reference TRBV11-2 and TRBJ2-2 for the parts outside the CDR3, the full variable domain is EAGVAQSPRYKIIEKRQSVAFWCNPISGHATLYWYQQILGQGPKLLIQFQNNGVVDDSQLPKDRFSAERLKGVDSTLKIQPAKLEDSAVYLCASSLEYWHLNATGELFFGEGSRLTVL.

J is TRBJ1-4 and V is TRBV25-1; D is uncertain. Per germline, CDR1 MGHDK and CDR2 SYGVNS. The CDR3 covers 15 residues. The germline V and J ends were trimmed by 5 bases and 10 bases, with 20 bases remaining between them. CDR3 sequence (DNA): TGTGCCAGCAGTTTAGGTGAAAGGGCCGCAGGAAAACTGTTTTTT. Its translation: CASSLGERAAGKLFF. Together with reference TRBV25-1 and TRBJ1-4, the CDR3 gives the full variable domain: EADIYQTPRYLVIGTGKKITLECSQTMGHDKMYWYQQDPGMELHLIHYSYGVNSTEKGDLSSESTVSRIRTEHFPLTLESARPSHTSQYLCASSLGERAAGKLFFGSGTQLSVL.

The rearrangement uses TRBV2 and TRBJ1-6; no clear D. The CDR3 consists of 16 residues. Trimming removed 3 bases at V and 0 bases at J, with 9 bases between. Germline CDR1 is SNHLY and CDR2 is FYNNEI. The CDR3 DNA follows: TGTGCCAGCAGTGACCCGGCGAGCTCCTATAATTCACCCCTCCACTTT. It codes for CASSDPASSYNSPLHF. The full variable domain, rest sourced from reference TRBV2 and TRBJ1-6, is EPEVTQTPSHQVTQMGQEVILRCVPISNHLYFYWYRQILGQKVEFLVSFYNNEISEKSEIFDDQFSVERPDGSNFTLKIRSTKLEDSAMYFCASSDPASSYNSPLHFGNGTRLTVT.

The chain recombines TRBV2 with TRBJ1-2; 12 bases match TRBD1. The CDR3 length is 14 residues. V lost 3 bases to trimming and J lost 8 bases; unmatched junction nucleotides: 4. Germline CDR1 is SNHLY and CDR2 is FYNNEI. CDR3 nucleotides: TGTGCCAGCAGTGAGGGGACAGGGGGCCACGGCTACACCTTC. Translated: CASSEGTGGHGYTF. The full variable domain, completed using reference TRBV2 and TRBJ1-2, is EPEVTQTPSHQVTQMGQEVILRCVPISNHLYFYWYRQILGQKVEFLVSFYNNEISEKSEIFDDQFSVERPDGSNFTLKIRSTKLEDSAMYFCASSEGTGGHGYTFGSGTRLTVV.

This chain joins TRBV2 and TRBJ1-2; 9 bases align to TRBD1. The CDR3 covers 12 residues. In germline, CDR1 is SNHLY, CDR2 FYNNEI. Trimming removed 6 bases from V and 7 bases from J; junction bases left unmatched: 3. The CDR3 reads CASRRTGVGYTF. The CDR3 nucleotides are TGTGCCAGCAGGAGGACAGGGGTTGGCTACACCTTC.

The chain couples TRBV5-6 to TRBJ1-5, with 7 bases fitting TRBD1. The CDR3 is made up of 19 amino acids. Germline lookup yields CDR1 SGHDT and CDR2 YYEEEE. After removal of 9 bases from V and 5 bases from J, the junction contained 26 bases not matched to a gene. The CDR3 region has the DNA TGTGCCACCAGAGTGGGGAAGAGACAGGGTGGGATTCTCGATCAGCCCCAGCATTTT. Translating gives CATRVGKRQGGILDQPQHF.

V is TRBV9 and J is TRBJ1-3, with D tentatively TRBD1 (5 bases). This CDR3 has 16 amino acids. The germline gives CDR1 SGDLS, CDR2 YYNGEE. V was pared by 0 bases and J by 0 bases, with 10 bases between. DNA of the CDR3: TGTGCCAGCAGCGTAGAAGGCGGGGGCTCTGGAAACACCATATATTTT. Amino acid sequence: CASSVEGGGSGNTIYF.

A few counts support this clonotype. At one boundary the junction diverges from the germline segment, which might be a read error. V and J are TRBV10-3 and TRBJ1-1, with D possibly TRBD1 on 5 matching bases. Germline CDR1 reads ENHRY; CDR2 reads SYGVKD. This CDR3 has 15 residues. CDR3 protein: CASSAAGLKGTEAFF. CDR3 in DNA: TGTGCCAGCAGTGCGGCAGGGCTAAAGGGCACTGAAGCTTTCTTT.

This clonotype has at least ten counts. The chain links TRBV25-1 to TRBJ1-6, with D uncertain. The CDR3 has 12 residues. V was clipped by 7 bases and J by 4 bases, with 5 bases between them. Germline V gene sequence: CDR1 MGHDK, CDR2 SYGVNS. CDR3 DNA sequence: TGTGCCAGCACCACTTATAATTCACCCCTCCACTTT. Its translation: CASTTYNSPLHF.

The J gene is TRBJ1-2, the V gene TRBV2, with no clear D. This CDR3 spans 15 amino acids. V dropped 0 bases and J dropped 1 base, with 9 bases sitting between them. From germline, CDR1 is SNHLY and CDR2 FYNNEI. The CDR3 is CASSEAGEINYGYTF. The CDR3 bases are TGTGCCAGCAGTGAAGCAGGAGAGATTAACTATGGCTACACCTTC.

The J gene is TRBJ1-5, the V gene TRBV2; 8 bases fit TRBD1. Germline CDR1 is SNHLY and CDR2 is FYNNEI. V trimming: 6 bases; J trimming: 8 bases; junction bases outside the gene matches: 12. The CDR3 runs to 15 residues. Here the CDR3 DNA reads TGTGCCAGCAGCCCTATCGGACAGGGCATTAAGCCCCAGCATTTT. It yields the protein CASSPIGQGIKPQHF.

Of note for this clonotype: A clone one base away is much larger, so this may be a read error. The chain is built from TRBV29-1 and TRBJ2-7, with 12 bases aligning to TRBD2. V shed 8 bases and J 2 bases; nucleotides not matched to a gene: 4. Germline assignment: CDR1 SQVTM and CDR2 ANQGSEA. The CDR3 loop spans 13 amino acids. In DNA, the CDR3 is TGCAGCATACTAGCGGGGGGCCCCTACGAGCAGTACTTC. Protein product: CSILAGGPYEQYF.

The genes are TRBV5-1 and TRBJ2-1; 9 bases align to TRBD1. Trimming took 4 bases from V and 4 from J; bases not matched to a gene: 3. The CDR3 loop spans 14 amino acids. CDR1 is SGHRS, CDR2 YFSETQ, per germline. DNA of the CDR3: TGCGCCAGCAGCGGAGGGACAGGGTACAATGAGCAGTTCTTC. Protein: CASSGGTGYNEQFF.

The chain is built from TRBV2 and TRBJ1-2; D possibly corresponds to TRBD1 (6 bases). From germline, CDR1 is SNHLY and CDR2 FYNNEI. The length of the CDR3 is 14 residues. V was shortened by 8 bases and J by 4 bases, with 17 bases between the two germline ends. DNA for the CDR3: TGTGCCAGCTCTTCGTTGGGGGGCTTCTATGGCTACACCTTC. Translating it yields CASSSLGGFYGYTF.

Ten or more counts support this clonotype. This chain joins TRBV7-9 and TRBJ1-2; D gene ambiguous. Germline V gene data show CDR1 as SEHNR and CDR2 as FQNEAQ (reference sequence). Deletions cut 5 bases from V and 2 bases from J, with 9 bases between. The CDR3 sequence is 13 residues long. The DNA for the CDR3 is TGTGCCAGCAGCCCAGACACGAACTATGGCTACACCTTC. Translation: CASSPDTNYGYTF.

This clonotype has at least ten counts. J is TRBJ1-5 and V is TRBV2, with D unresolved. Germline V CDR1 and CDR2: SNHLY, FYNNEI. V lost 5 bases to trimming and J lost 6 bases, with 8 bases between them. This CDR3 spans 12 amino acids. Here the CDR3 reads CASSKRPQPQHF. CDR3 DNA sequence: TGTGCCAGCAGTAAACGACCTCAGCCCCAGCATTTT. The variable domain in full, completed from reference TRBV2 and TRBJ1-5, reads EPEVTQTPSHQVTQMGQEVILRCVPISNHLYFYWYRQILGQKVEFLVSFYNNEISEKSEIFDDQFSVERPDGSNFTLKIRSTKLEDSAMYFCASSKRPQPQHFGDGTRLSIL.

This chain connects TRBV28 to TRBJ1-5, with D possibly matching TRBD1 (6 bases). This CDR3 has 11 amino acids. V gave up 10 bases and J gave up 6 bases, with 10 bases separating them. Germline CDR1 MDHEN, CDR2 SYDVKM. The CDR3 coding sequence is TGTGCCACGGACAGCCTTCAGCCCCAGCATTTT. It specifies CATDSLQPQHF.

The CDR3: CASSEDRGGKLFF. The DNA of the CDR3 is TGTGCCAGCAGTGAGGACAGGGGCGGAAAACTGTTTTTT. This sequence joins TRBV2 and TRBJ1-4; 9 bases are a match to TRBD1. In germline, CDR1 is SNHLY, CDR2 FYNNEI. V lost 3 bases, J lost 10 bases, and 3 bases stayed unmatched. The CDR3 has 13 residues.

This clonotype was seen many times. CDR3 nucleotides: TGTGCCAGCAGGCTAACAGGGAATCAGCCCCAGCATTTT. Amino acids: CASRLTGNQPQHF. The chain recombines TRBV6-1 with TRBJ1-5; D is perhaps TRBD1 (6 bases). The CDR3 is made up of 13 amino acids. The V gene's germline CDR1 is MNHNS and CDR2 SASEGT. V lost 6 bases and J 4 bases, leaving 10 bases between the germline ends.